The rows below give T cell receptor beta chains drawn from one sample of a study of T cell responses to AZD1222 COVID-19 vaccine. Only in-frame clones appear in the TCRdb table, and some are missing; sequencing was by immunoSEQ multiplex PCR. The data hold about 93,000 clones, with over 85% observed a single time. The sequences come from peripheral blood, collected on day 0 of MenACWY control vaccination. The origin of the receptors is an adult in good health. Each CDR3 is given with its conserved first and last residue. D genes are given only for firm matches. Clone size is given for some rows only: seen once, a few or many times, or a class if the clone is expanded.

j_call | v_call | clone_size | d_call | cdr3_nt | cdr3_aa
TRBJ2-3 | TRBV5-6 | NA | TRBD1 | TGTGCCAGCAGCTTGACAGGGGGGTATACAGATACGCAGTATTTT | CASSLTGGYTDTQYF
TRBJ1-4 | TRBV21-1 | NA | NA | TGTGCCAGCAGCAAAGCGCGCTGGGGGTGTGATGAAAAACTGTTTTTT | CASSKARWGCDEKLFF
TRBJ1-2 | TRBV28 | NA | NA | TGTGCCAGCAGTTTGGGTCGGGTAGGCTACACCTTC | CASSLGRVGYTF
TRBJ1-3 | TRBV28 | NA | NA | TGTGCCAGCAGGTACAGGTTTTCCTCTGGAAACACCATATATTTT | CASRYRFSSGNTIYF
TRBJ2-2 | TRBV7-6 | NA | TRBD1 | TGTGCCAGCAGATGGGACAGATCCACCGGGGAGCTGTTTTTT | CASRWDRSTGELFF
TRBJ2-5 | TRBV7-3 | NA | NA | TGTGCCAGCAGCTTAGCCGGGACCGGTAGGGAGACCCAGTACTTC | CASSLAGTGRETQYF
TRBJ1-4 | TRBV6-5 | NA | TRBD1 | TGTGCCAGCAGCGGGACAGGAGGAACTAATGAAAAACTGTTTTTT | CASSGTGGTNEKLFF
TRBJ2-7 | TRBV11-1 | NA | NA | TGTGCCAGCAGCCCCAACGAAGGGAACTACGAGCAGTACTTC | CASSPNEGNYEQYF
TRBJ1-5 | TRBV6-1 | few | NA | TGTGCCAGCAGTGAAGGACAGGGCAATCAGCCCCAGCATTTT | CASSEGQGNQPQHF
TRBJ2-7 | TRBV5-1 | NA | NA | TGCGCCAGCAGCTTGGGGACTACCTCCTACGAGCAGTACTTC | CASSLGTTSYEQYF
TRBJ1-1 | TRBV5-1 | NA | NA | TGCGCCAGCAGCTTGGGCAGGTCGCTGGGCGGCACTGAAGCTTTCTTT | CASSLGRSLGGTEAFF
TRBJ1-2 | TRBV2 | few | TRBD1 | TGTGCCAGGGAGAATATTAACAGGGGGCATTATGGCTACACCTTC | CARENINRGHYGYTF
TRBJ1-2 | TRBV25-1 | NA | NA | TGTGCCAGCAGTGGCCCGGGCTACACCTTC | CASSGPGYTF
TRBJ1-6 | TRBV23-1 | NA | NA | TGCGCCAGCAGTCCAACCTTTGGGCCCCTCCACTTT | CASSPTFGPLHF
TRBJ2-3 | TRBV30 | NA | NA | TGTGCCTGGACCTCCCTGGATACGCAGTATTTT | CAWTSLDTQYF
TRBJ1-1 | TRBV11-3 | NA | NA | TGTGCCAGCAGCCTCGGGACGGGCCTTGAAGCTTTCTTT | CASSLGTGLEAFF
TRBJ1-1 | TRBV10-3 | once | NA | TGTGCCATCAGTAACGTCTACACTGAAGCTTTCTTT | CAISNVYTEAFF
TRBJ1-3 | TRBV4-2 | NA | NA | TGTGCCAGCAGCCAAGAAGGGCGGCAGTCTGGAAACACCATATATTTT | CASSQEGRQSGNTIYF
TRBJ2-3 | TRBV30 | NA | TRBD2 | TGTGCCTGGAGTGCCGGACTAGCGGGGGATACGCAGTATTTT | CAWSAGLAGDTQYF
TRBJ2-1 | TRBV2 | NA | NA | TGTGCCAGCAGTGACTATGAGCAGTTCTTC | CASSDYEQFF
TRBJ1-1 | TRBV4-2 | NA | NA | TGTGCCAGCAGCCAAAGACAGACAATGAACACTGAAGCTTTCTTT | CASSQRQTMNTEAFF
TRBJ2-1 | TRBV7-2 | few | NA | TGTGCCAGCAGCTGGGGCCCTCCTCAGTTCTTC | CASSWGPPQFF
TRBJ1-4 | TRBV15 | NA | NA | TGTGCCACCAGCAGAGTCGGCAGGGACGAAAAACTGTTTTTT | CATSRVGRDEKLFF
TRBJ1-2 | TRBV28 | NA | NA | TGTGCCAGCAGTTTAAGACAGAACTATGGCTACACCTTC | CASSLRQNYGYTF
TRBJ1-5 | TRBV4-1 | NA | NA | TGCGCCAGCAGCCAAGATCTAGGAACACCCAATCAGCCCCAGCATTTT | CASSQDLGTPNQPQHF
TRBJ1-1 | TRBV9 | NA | TRBD1 | TGTGCCAGCAGCGTAGACGACAGGGGACGGACTGAAGCTTTCTTT | CASSVDDRGRTEAFF
TRBJ2-7 | TRBV6-5 | NA | NA | TGTGCCAGCAATAGGATTTCCATCTCCTACGAGCAGTACTTC | CASNRISISYEQYF
TRBJ1-4 | TRBV30 | NA | NA | TGTGCCTGGAGTGGATGGGGCACTAATGAAAAACTGTTTTTT | CAWSGWGTNEKLFF
TRBJ1-5 | TRBV30 | NA | NA | TGTGCCTGGAGTAGGGACAGCAATCAGCCCCAGCATTTT | CAWSRDSNQPQHF
TRBJ2-7 | TRBV5-6 | few | TRBD1 | TGTGCCAGCAGCTTACAACAGGGGCTCTACGAGCAGTACTTC | CASSLQQGLYEQYF
TRBJ2-7 | TRBV29-1 | once | NA | TGCAGCGCCCAGGGAAATCACTACGAGCAGTACTTC | CSAQGNHYEQYF
TRBJ1-2 | TRBV18 | NA | NA | TGTGCCAGCTCACCAACAGGTTCTAACTATGGCTACACCTTC | CASSPTGSNYGYTF
TRBJ2-5 | TRBV5-1 | NA | TRBD1 | TGCGCCAGCAGCTTTGAGGGGGCAAAAGAGACCCAGTACTTC | CASSFEGAKETQYF
TRBJ1-1 | TRBV28 | NA | NA | TGTGCCAGCAACCCGGGGGGCATGAACACTGAAGCTTTCTTT | CASNPGGMNTEAFF
TRBJ2-7 | TRBV4-3 | once | TRBD1 | TGCGCCAGCAGCCCCTGGACAGGGGGGCACTACGAGCAGTACTTC | CASSPWTGGHYEQYF
TRBJ1-1 | TRBV12-3/TRBV12-4 | once | NA | TGTGCCAGCAGTTATACACAGAACACTGAAGCTTTCTTT | CASSYTQNTEAFF
TRBJ2-5 | TRBV3-1/TRBV3-2 | NA | NA | TGTGCCAGCAGCCAAGAGACCCAGTACTTC | CASSQETQYF
TRBJ2-7 | TRBV9 | NA | NA | TGTGCCAGCAGCATAACAGGTACTTCGTCCGAGCAGTACTTC | CASSITGTSSEQYF
TRBJ1-1 | TRBV18 | NA | TRBD1 | TGTGCCAGCTCACCACTACAGGGGGCTAAGTTCTCTGAAGCTTTCTTT | CASSPLQGAKFSEAFF
TRBJ1-3 | TRBV7-9 | NA | TRBD1 | TGTGCCAGCAGCTTAGGGGGACAGGGGGTCGGAAACACCATATATTTT | CASSLGGQGVGNTIYF
TRBJ1-2 | TRBV6-5 | few | NA | TGTGCCAGCAGTTACTCTTGGTCTGCCTATGGCTACACCTTC | CASSYSWSAYGYTF
TRBJ2-7 | TRBV7-2 | NA | NA | TGTGCCAGCAGCTTGGGCTTCCCCCTCGAGCAGTACTTC | CASSLGFPLEQYF
TRBJ2-3 | TRBV7-3 | NA | TRBD2 | TGTGCCAGCAGCTTAACTAGCGGGGGTACAGATACGCAGTATTTT | CASSLTSGGTDTQYF
TRBJ2-1 | TRBV4-1 | NA | NA | TGCGCCAGCAGCCCTAACCCCACAGCCCCCAGATACAATGAGCAGTTCTTC | CASSPNPTAPRYNEQFF
TRBJ2-7 | TRBV7-9 | NA | NA | TGTGCCAGCAGCTTACAGGGCTTCGACGAGCAGTACTTC | CASSLQGFDEQYF
TRBJ2-3 | TRBV6-6 | NA | TRBD2 | TGTGCCAGCAGGCCCTGGACTAGCGGGGTCATAGGTACGCAGTATTTT | CASRPWTSGVIGTQYF
TRBJ1-1 | TRBV18 | NA | TRBD1 | TGTGCCAGCTCACCACGGGCAGGGGGCACTTTGAACACTGAAGCTTTCTTT | CASSPRAGGTLNTEAFF
TRBJ2-2 | TRBV6-5 | NA | NA | TGTGCCAGCAGCGAGACAGGAATCGGGGAGCTGTTTTTT | CASSETGIGELFF
TRBJ2-5 | TRBV9 | NA | TRBD1 | TGTGCCTCGAACAGGGGAGAGACCCAGTACTTC | CASNRGETQYF
TRBJ1-1 | TRBV2 | NA | NA | TGTGCCAGCAGTGAATTGGGACAAGTGAACACTGAAGCTTTCTTT | CASSELGQVNTEAFF
TRBJ2-7 | TRBV5-6 | NA | TRBD2 | TGTGCCAGCAGCTGGCGGGGGACCGCCTACGAGCAGTACTTC | CASSWRGTAYEQYF
TRBJ2-1 | TRBV19 | NA | TRBD1 | TGTGCCAGTAGTCCCGTGACAGGGGGTAACTACAATGAGCAGTTCTTC | CASSPVTGGNYNEQFF
TRBJ1-2 | TRBV30 | few | TRBD1 | TGTGCCTGGAACGGACAGGGGAACTATGGCTACACCTTC | CAWNGQGNYGYTF
TRBJ2-7 | TRBV6-6 | NA | NA | TGTGCCAGCAGTTACGAGGGGTACGAGCAGTACTTC | CASSYEGYEQYF
TRBJ2-2 | TRBV11-2 | NA | TRBD2 | TGTGCCAGCCGAATGACTAGCGGGGGAATCACCGGGGAGCTGTTTTTT | CASRMTSGGITGELFF
TRBJ2-2 | TRBV7-2 | NA | NA | TGTGCCAGCAGCGAACAAGGAAGGGGGGTTGCCGGGGAGCTGTTTTTT | CASSEQGRGVAGELFF
TRBJ2-3 | TRBV19 | NA | TRBD2 | TGTGCCAGTAGTATTAAGGGGACTAGCGGGGGGTACACAGATACGCAGTATTTT | CASSIKGTSGGYTDTQYF
TRBJ1-1 | TRBV12-5 | NA | NA | TGTGCTAGTGGTTCCCCTCCAGGGTCCACTGAAGCTTTCTTT | CASGSPPGSTEAFF